This T cell receptor (beta chain) was identified during a study of T cell responses to AZD1222 COVID-19 vaccine. Study outcomes and limitations: Baseline seropositivity characterized only a handful of AZD1222 recipients. Most donors were white British, females outnumbered males, and clonal diversity was possibly underestimated.

The germline CDR1 and CDR2 sequences are SGDLS and YYNGEE. Trimming took 2 bases from V and 0 from J, leaving 13 bases between them. This CDR3 region has 16 residues. Profiled with immunoSEQ multiplex PCR; TCRdb holds only in-frame clones, not every one. The sample includes roughly 100,000 clones, roughly nine tenths of them seen just once. In regard to this clone: As yet, its antigen is unknown.

The chain employs TRBV9 and TRBJ2-3, with a tentative D call TRBD2 (7 bases). The sample was peripheral blood, taken 28 days after the second AZD1222 dose. This clonotype was obtained from an adult who received the AZD1222 COVID-19 vaccine. CDR3 sequence (DNA): TGTGCCAGCAGCGTCGGGGGGCGGGACAGCACAGATACGCAGTATTTT. Its translation is CASSVGGRDSTDTQYF. Full variable domain (missing parts from reference TRBV9 and TRBJ2-3): DSGVTQTPKHLITATGQRVTLRCSPRSGDLSVYWYQQSLDQGLQFLIQYYNGEERAKGNILERFSAQQFPDLHSELNLSSLELGDSALYFCASSVGGRDSTDTQYFGPGTRLTVL.